This TCR beta chain was retrieved from a study of T cell responses to AZD1222 COVID-19 vaccine. Overall study results and limits: Vaccination with two AZD1222 doses was followed by a rise in Spike-specific TCR breadth and depth. Reports say nearly half of spike-specific TCRs go after unmutated variant regions.

Of note for this clone: Its specificity is not known.

Measured with immunoSEQ multiplex PCR; TCRdb has only the in-frame clones, and not every one. Here the sample spans tens of thousands of clones, more than 70% being singletons. J gave up 3 bases and V 3 bases, and 6 bases lay outside the gene matches. The CDR3 is made up of 16 amino acids. CDR1 is LNHNV, CDR2 YYDKDF, per germline (reference sequence). The sample here was peripheral blood, taken on day 0 of AZD1222 vaccination. The sequence was obtained from an adult in good health. V gene TRBV15 combines with J gene TRBJ2-2; TRBD1 matches at 8 bases. As DNA, the CDR3 is TGTGCCACCAGCAGCCCAGGGGGCGCGGACACCGGGGAGCTGTTTTTT. As protein: CATSSPGGADTGELFF.